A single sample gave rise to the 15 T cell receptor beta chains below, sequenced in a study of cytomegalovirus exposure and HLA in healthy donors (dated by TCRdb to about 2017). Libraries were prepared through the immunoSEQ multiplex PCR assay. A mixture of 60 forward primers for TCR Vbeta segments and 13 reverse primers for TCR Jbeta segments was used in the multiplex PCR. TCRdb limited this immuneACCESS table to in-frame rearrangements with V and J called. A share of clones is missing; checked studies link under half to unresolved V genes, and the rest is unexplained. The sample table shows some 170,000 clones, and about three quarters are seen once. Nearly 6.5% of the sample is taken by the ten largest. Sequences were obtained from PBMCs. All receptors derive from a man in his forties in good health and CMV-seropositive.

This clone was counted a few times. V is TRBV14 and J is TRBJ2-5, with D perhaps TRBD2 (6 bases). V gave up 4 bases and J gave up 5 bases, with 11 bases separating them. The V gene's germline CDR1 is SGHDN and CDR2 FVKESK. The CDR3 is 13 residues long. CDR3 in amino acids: CASSRRRGETQYF. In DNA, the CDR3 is TGTGCCAGCAGCCGACGTCGGGGGGAGACCCAGTACTTC.

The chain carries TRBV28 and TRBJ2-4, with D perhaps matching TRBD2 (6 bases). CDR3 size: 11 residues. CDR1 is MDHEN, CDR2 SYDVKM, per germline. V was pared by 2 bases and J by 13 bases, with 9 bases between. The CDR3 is CASSLGRKQYF. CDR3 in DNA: TGTGCCAGCAGTTTAGGGAGGAAGCAGTACTTC.

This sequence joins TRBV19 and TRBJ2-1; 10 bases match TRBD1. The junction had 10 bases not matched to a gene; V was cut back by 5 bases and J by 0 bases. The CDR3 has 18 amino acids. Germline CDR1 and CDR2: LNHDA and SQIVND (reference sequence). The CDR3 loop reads CASSSGQGTARSYNEQFF. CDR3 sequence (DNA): TGTGCCAGTAGTTCGGGACAGGGGACGGCCCGCTCCTACAATGAGCAGTTCTTC.

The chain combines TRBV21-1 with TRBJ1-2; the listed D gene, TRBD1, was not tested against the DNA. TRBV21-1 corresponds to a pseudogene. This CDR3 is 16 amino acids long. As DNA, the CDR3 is TGTGCCAGCAGCAAAGAGAGCCGGGACAGGGGCTATGGCTACACCTTC. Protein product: CASSKESRDRGYGYTF.

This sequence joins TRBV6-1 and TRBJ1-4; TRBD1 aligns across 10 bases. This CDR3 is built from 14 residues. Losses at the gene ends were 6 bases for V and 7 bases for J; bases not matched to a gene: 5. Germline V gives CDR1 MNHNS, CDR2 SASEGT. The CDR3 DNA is TGTGCCAGCAGGCCCGACAGGGGGCTTGAAAAACTGTTTTTT. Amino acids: CASRPDRGLEKLFF.

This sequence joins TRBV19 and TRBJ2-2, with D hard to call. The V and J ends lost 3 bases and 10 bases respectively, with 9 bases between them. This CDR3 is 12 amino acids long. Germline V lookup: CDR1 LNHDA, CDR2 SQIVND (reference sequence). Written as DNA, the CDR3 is TGTGCCAGTAGTATTCAGGCCGCGGAGCTGTTTTTT. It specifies CASSIQAAELFF.

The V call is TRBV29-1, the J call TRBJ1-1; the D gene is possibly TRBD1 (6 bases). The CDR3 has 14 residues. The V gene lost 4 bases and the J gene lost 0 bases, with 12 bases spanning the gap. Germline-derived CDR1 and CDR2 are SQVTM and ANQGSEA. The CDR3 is CSVVGDIMNTEAFF. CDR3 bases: TGCAGCGTTGTAGGGGACATTATGAACACTGAAGCTTTCTTT. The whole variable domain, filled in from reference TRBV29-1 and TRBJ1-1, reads SAVISQKPSRDICQRGTSLTIQCQVDSQVTMMFWYRQQPGQSLTLIATANQGSEATYESGFVIDKFPISRPNLTFSTLTVSNMSPEDSSIYLCSVVGDIMNTEAFFGQGTRLTVV.

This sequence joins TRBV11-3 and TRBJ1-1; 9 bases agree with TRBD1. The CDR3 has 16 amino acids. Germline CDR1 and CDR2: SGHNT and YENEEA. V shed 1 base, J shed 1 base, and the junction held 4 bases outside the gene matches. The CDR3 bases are TGTGCCAGCAGCTTAGGGGACAGGGAGTGGAACACTGAAGCTTTCTTT. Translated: CASSLGDREWNTEAFF.

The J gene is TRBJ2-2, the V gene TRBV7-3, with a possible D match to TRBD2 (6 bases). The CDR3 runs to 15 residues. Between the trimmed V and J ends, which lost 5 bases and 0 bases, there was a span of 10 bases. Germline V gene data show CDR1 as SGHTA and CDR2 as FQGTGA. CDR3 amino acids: CASSPGDSNTGELFF. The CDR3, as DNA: TGTGCCAGCAGCCCGGGGGACTCGAACACCGGGGAGCTGTTTTTT.

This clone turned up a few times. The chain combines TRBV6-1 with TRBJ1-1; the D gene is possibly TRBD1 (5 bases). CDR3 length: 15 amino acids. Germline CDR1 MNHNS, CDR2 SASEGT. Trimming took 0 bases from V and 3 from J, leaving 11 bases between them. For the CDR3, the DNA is TGTGCCAGCAGTGAAGCTAGGGGTATTGACACTGAAGCTTTCTTT. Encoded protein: CASSEARGIDTEAFF.

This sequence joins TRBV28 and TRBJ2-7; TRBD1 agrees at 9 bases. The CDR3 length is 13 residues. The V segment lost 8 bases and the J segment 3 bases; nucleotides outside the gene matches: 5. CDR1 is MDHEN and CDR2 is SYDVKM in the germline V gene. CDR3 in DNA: TGTGCCAGCGAGAGGGGACAGGGCTACGAGCAGTACTTC. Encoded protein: CASERGQGYEQYF.

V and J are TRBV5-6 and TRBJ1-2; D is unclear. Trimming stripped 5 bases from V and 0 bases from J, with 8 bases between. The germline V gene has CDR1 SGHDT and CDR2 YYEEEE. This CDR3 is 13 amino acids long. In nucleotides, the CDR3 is TGTGCCAGCAGGGAACTACCTAACTATGGCTACACCTTC. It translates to CASRELPNYGYTF.

The CDR3 here is CASSLGGQGYNSPLHF. As DNA, the CDR3 is TGTGCCAGCAGCTTGGGGGGACAGGGGTACAATTCACCCCTCCACTTT. The V call is TRBV5-4, the J call TRBJ1-6; the match to TRBD1 covers 10 bases. The CDR3 consists of 16 residues. After removal of 0 bases from V and 7 bases from J, the junction contained 4 bases not matched to a gene. CDR1 and CDR2 (germline): SGHNT, YYREEE (reference sequence).

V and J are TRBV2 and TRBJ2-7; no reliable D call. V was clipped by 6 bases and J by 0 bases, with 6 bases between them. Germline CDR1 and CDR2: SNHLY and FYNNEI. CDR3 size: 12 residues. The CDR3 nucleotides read TGTGCCAGCAGGGCTGACTCCTACGAGCAGTACTTC. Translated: CASRADSYEQYF.

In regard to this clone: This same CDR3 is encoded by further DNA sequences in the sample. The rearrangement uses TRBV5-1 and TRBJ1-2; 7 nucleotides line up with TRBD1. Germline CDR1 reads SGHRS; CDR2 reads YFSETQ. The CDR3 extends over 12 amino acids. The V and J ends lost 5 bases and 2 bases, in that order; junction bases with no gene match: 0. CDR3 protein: CASRTGNYGYTF. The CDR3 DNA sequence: TGCGCCAGCAGGACAGGGAACTATGGCTACACCTTC.